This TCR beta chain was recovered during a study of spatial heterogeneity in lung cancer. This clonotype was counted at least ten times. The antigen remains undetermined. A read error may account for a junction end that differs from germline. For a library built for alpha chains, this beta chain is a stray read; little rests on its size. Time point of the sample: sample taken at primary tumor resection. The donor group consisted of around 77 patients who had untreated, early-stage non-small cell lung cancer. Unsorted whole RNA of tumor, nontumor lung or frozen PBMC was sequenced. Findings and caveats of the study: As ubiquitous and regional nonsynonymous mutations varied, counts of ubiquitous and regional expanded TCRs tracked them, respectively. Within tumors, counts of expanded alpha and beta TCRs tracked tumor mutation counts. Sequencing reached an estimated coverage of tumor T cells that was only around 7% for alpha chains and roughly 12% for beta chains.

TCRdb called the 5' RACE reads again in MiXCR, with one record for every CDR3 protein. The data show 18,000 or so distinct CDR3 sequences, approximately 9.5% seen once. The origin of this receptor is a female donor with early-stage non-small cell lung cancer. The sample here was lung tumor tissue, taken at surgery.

CDR3 residues: CASSKASGTSGGVSYEQYF. CDR3 nucleotides: TGTGCCAGCAGTAAAGCCTCCGGGACTAGCGGGGGGGTCTCCTACGAGCAGTACTTC. This chain connects TRBV2 to TRBJ2-7; the match to TRBD2 covers 16 bases. Germline CDR1 is SNHLY and CDR2 is FYNNEI. The CDR3 length is 19 residues.